Presented here are 32 T cell receptor beta chains from one specimen sequenced in a study of cytomegalovirus exposure and HLA in healthy donors. Researchers ran the PCR with 60 Vbeta and 13 Jbeta primers. Repertoires were generated with immunoSEQ multiplex PCR, while TCRdb's copy carries only in-frame clones and drops some. This sample has over 200,000 clones, with approximately 82% found just once. The sample consisted of PBMCs. These receptors were obtained from a woman aged 40 to 55 in good health and CMV-seronegative.

The chain has TRBV19 and TRBJ2-1, with TRBD2 identical over 15 bases. The CDR3 length is 15 residues. After removal of 3 bases from V and 9 bases from J, the junction contained 3 bases not matched to a gene. Germline CDR1 reads LNHDA; CDR2 reads SQIVND (reference sequence). CDR3 coding DNA: TGTGCCAGTAGTATGGGACTAGCGGGGGGTTTTGAGCAGTTCTTC. Encoded protein: CASSMGLAGGFEQFF.

This clone was detected a few times. This chain connects TRBV27 to TRBJ1-1; a weak D match, TRBD1 (5 bases). Germline loops: CDR1 MNHEY, CDR2 SMNVEV (reference sequence). The CDR3 is made up of 13 amino acids. V was trimmed by 3 bases and J by 4 bases, leaving 9 bases between them. The chain's CDR3 is CASSLGRATEAFF. CDR3 nucleotide sequence: TGTGCCAGCAGTTTGGGCAGGGCCACTGAAGCTTTCTTT.

The chain recombines TRBV11-2 with TRBJ1-3; no firm D call. This CDR3 comprises 11 residues. V was trimmed by 4 bases and J by 8 bases, leaving 6 bases between them. CDR1 SGHAT and CDR2 FQNNGV come from the germline V gene. CDR3 sequence reads: CASSSGDTIYF. DNA of the CDR3: TGTGCCAGCAGCTCCGGGGACACCATATATTTT.

A single count supports this clone. The chain is built from TRBV29-1 and TRBJ1-1; TRBD1 agrees at 7 bases. The CDR3 is 12 residues long. V was clipped by 7 bases and J by 0 bases; unmatched bases: 2. Germline lookup yields CDR1 SQVTM and CDR2 ANQGSEA. The CDR3 DNA sequence: TGCAGCGGGACAGGCGTGAACACTGAAGCTTTCTTT. This codes for CSGTGVNTEAFF.

This chain joins TRBV6-6 and TRBJ1-1; a possible D gene is TRBD1 (5 bases). The germline CDR1 and CDR2 sequences are MNHNY and SVGAGI (reference sequence). Between the trimmed V and J ends, which lost 5 bases and 4 bases, there was a span of 11 bases. The length of the CDR3 is 13 residues. This CDR3 reads CASSPPQGTEAFF. In nucleotides, the CDR3 is TGTGCCAGCAGTCCCCCTCAGGGCACTGAAGCTTTCTTT.

This chain connects TRBV7-2 to TRBJ1-6; no firm D call. V was clipped by 4 bases and J by 4 bases, with 14 bases between them. The CDR3 runs to 16 residues. Looked up from germline, CDR1 is SGHTA and CDR2 is FQGNSA. The DNA of the CDR3 is TGTGCCAGCAGCTCGTCGATGGCAGTTTATAATTCACCCCTCCACTTT. It is translated as CASSSSMAVYNSPLHF.

The chain employs TRBV16 and TRBJ1-6, with D tentatively TRBD1 (6 bases). The CDR3 totals 16 residues. Germline CDR1 and CDR2: KGHSY and FQNENV. V shed 0 bases and J shed 5 bases, with 11 bases lying between them. The CDR3 nucleotides are TGTGCCAGCAGCCAATCGATCTCAGGGGATAATTCACCCCTCCACTTT. This sequence encodes CASSQSISGDNSPLHF.

V gene TRBV27 combines with J gene TRBJ1-5; 8 bases fit TRBD1. The CDR3 is 14 residues long. The junction had 4 bases not matched to a gene; V was cut back by 7 bases and J by 2 bases. Germline CDR1 is MNHEY and CDR2 is SMNVEV (reference sequence). The CDR3: CASTVTGGNQPQHF. The CDR3 DNA follows: TGTGCCAGCACCGTGACAGGGGGCAATCAGCCCCAGCATTTT.

J is TRBJ2-3 and V is TRBV19, with 9 bases aligning to TRBD1. J lost 1 base, V lost 3 bases, and 2 bases had no gene match. This CDR3 spans 15 amino acids. Germline V gene lookup returns CDR1 LNHDA and CDR2 SQIVND (reference sequence). CDR3 in DNA: TGTGCCAGTAGTATCCGGGACAGGGGCACAGATACGCAGTATTTT. Protein: CASSIRDRGTDTQYF.

The gene calls are TRBV11-2 and TRBJ2-4; D is uncertain. The CDR3 spans 13 residues. V was shortened by 4 bases and J by 5 bases, with 9 bases between the two germline ends. The germline V gene has CDR1 SGHAT and CDR2 FQNNGV. In nucleotides, the CDR3 is TGTGCCAGCAGCTCATTTACGGAAAACATTCAGTACTTC. Translating it yields CASSSFTENIQYF.

This chain joins TRBV7-2 and TRBJ2-5, with 9 bases lining up with TRBD1. With V trimmed by 5 bases and J by 5 bases, 3 bases remained unmatched. Germline CDR1 reads SGHTA; CDR2 reads FQGNSA. CDR3 length equals 13 residues. CDR3 sequence (DNA): TGTGCCAGCAGCCGGACAGGGGATGAGACCCAGTACTTC. It encodes CASSRTGDETQYF.

This chain connects TRBV5-1 to TRBJ1-4, with TRBD1 matching 7 bases. The V gene's germline CDR1 is SGHRS and CDR2 YFSETQ. The CDR3 totals 14 residues. The trim removed 5 bases at V and 8 bases at J, leaving 9 bases unmatched. CDR3 amino acids: CASRPGQPDEKLFF. The CDR3 DNA reads TGCGCCAGCAGGCCGGGACAGCCGGACGAAAAACTGTTTTTT.

With regard to this clone: Other DNA sequences in the same sample also yield this CDR3. This rearrangement joins TRBV7-9 to TRBJ1-4; TRBD1 matches 11 bases. This CDR3 contains 14 residues. Germline trimming cut 3 bases from V and 8 bases from J; bases unmatched to any gene: 2. The germline V gene encodes CDR1 SEHNR and CDR2 FQNEAQ (reference sequence). CDR3 coding DNA: TGTGCCAGCAGCTTGGGACAGGGGGAGGAAAAACTGTTTTTT. Translated, it gives CASSLGQGEEKLFF.

V gene TRBV7-9 combines with J gene TRBJ1-2; D remains ambiguous. Germline V gives CDR1 SEHNR, CDR2 FQNEAQ (reference sequence). V lost 5 bases, J lost 4 bases, and 17 bases lay in between. CDR3 length equals 15 residues. The CDR3 reads CASSPSRRDFYGYTF. For the CDR3, the DNA is TGTGCCAGCAGCCCCTCCAGGCGTGATTTCTATGGCTACACCTTC.

The genes are TRBV5-1 and TRBJ2-3; 8 nucleotides agree with TRBD1. Germline lookup yields CDR1 SGHRS and CDR2 YFSETQ. Losses at the gene ends were 4 bases for V and 3 bases for J; bases not matched to a gene: 4. The CDR3 is 14 residues long. The CDR3 sequence: CASSRTGRTDTQYF. CDR3 bases: TGCGCCAGCAGCAGGACAGGGAGAACAGATACGCAGTATTTT.

J is TRBJ2-3 and V is TRBV7-9, with D unclear. Trimming pared 2 bases from V and 2 bases from J, leaving 5 bases between. CDR3 length: 13 residues. Germline-derived CDR1 and CDR2 are SEHNR and FQNEAQ (reference sequence). The CDR3 DNA sequence: TGTGCCAGCAGCTTAATCAACACAGATACGCAGTATTTT. Amino acids: CASSLINTDTQYF.

This clone was seen more than once but under ten times. The chain couples TRBV5-1 to TRBJ2-7; a weak D match, TRBD1 (5 bases). V was cut by 8 bases and J by 4 bases, with 10 bases left in between. Germline loops: CDR1 SGHRS, CDR2 YFSETQ. CDR3 size: 11 residues. CDR3 coding DNA: TGCGCCAGTCGAGACAGTTACGAGCAGTACTTC. Translating it yields CASRDSYEQYF.

The chain links TRBV4-1 to TRBJ2-7; D is possibly TRBD2 (5 bases). In germline, CDR1 is MGHRA, CDR2 YSYEKL. There are 11 residues in the CDR3. With 4 bases removed from V and 6 bases from J, the gap between germline ends came to 7 bases. As DNA, the CDR3 is TGCGCCAGCAGCCGAGGGCGCGAGCAGTACTTC. Translation gives CASSRGREQYF.

The J gene is TRBJ1-2, the V gene TRBV2; D is perhaps TRBD1 (5 bases). The length of the CDR3 is 12 residues. CDR1 is SNHLY, CDR2 FYNNEI, per germline. The V end was cut by 4 bases, the J end by 4 bases, with 7 bases between. The CDR3 spells CASSGGVYGYTF. The DNA of the CDR3 is TGTGCCAGCAGTGGGGGCGTCTATGGCTACACCTTC.

The chain combines TRBV27 with TRBJ1-1; D gene unclear. Germline CDR1 is MNHEY and CDR2 is SMNVEV (reference sequence). The CDR3 is 14 amino acids. V shed 5 bases and J shed 7 bases, with 17 bases lying between them. CDR3 coding DNA: TGTGCCAGCAGTCCCTCCGGCAGGAAGGATGAAGCTTTCTTT. This sequence encodes CASSPSGRKDEAFF.

The J gene is TRBJ1-3, the V gene TRBV7-2, with D tentatively TRBD1 (5 bases). Per germline, CDR1 SGHTA and CDR2 FQGNSA. V lost 1 base and J lost 3, with 16 bases in between. This CDR3 has 17 amino acids. The CDR3, as DNA: TGTGCCAGCAGCTTAGTCTGGGGCAGGGTTAATGGAAACACCATATATTTT. Amino acid sequence: CASSLVWGRVNGNTIYF.

The rearrangement joins TRBV19 to TRBJ1-2; 7 nucleotides line up with TRBD1. Trimming removed 4 bases from V and 1 base from J; junction bases left unmatched: 0. Germline lookup yields CDR1 LNHDA and CDR2 SQIVND (reference sequence). This CDR3 is built from 13 residues. The CDR3 DNA sequence: TGTGCCAGTAGTAGGGACAGTAACTATGGCTACACCTTC. Its translation: CASSRDSNYGYTF. The full variable domain, its missing parts supplied by reference TRBV19 and TRBJ1-2, is DGGITQSPKYLFRKEGQNVTLSCEQNLNHDAMYWYRQDPGQGLRLIYYSQIVNDFQKGDIAEGYSVSREKKESFPLTVTSAQKNPTAFYLCASSRDSNYGYTFGSGTRLTVV.

The count of this clone is one. V usage is TRBV6-5 and J usage is TRBJ1-1; D not certain. Per germline, CDR1 MNHEY and CDR2 SVGAGI. The CDR3 length is 13 residues. The germline V and J ends were trimmed by 7 bases and 1 base, with 10 bases remaining between them. In DNA form, the CDR3 reads TGTGCCAGCAATAAGGACTGGAACACTGAAGCTTTCTTT. Protein sequence: CASNKDWNTEAFF.

The genes are TRBV7-3 and TRBJ2-7, with a weak D call TRBD1 (5 bases). Trimming left V 2 bases short and J 3 bases short, with 8 bases between. This CDR3 is 13 amino acids long. Germline V gene sequence: CDR1 SGHTA, CDR2 FQGTGA. Written as DNA, the CDR3 is TGTGCCAGCAGCTTACAGGGCTTCTACGAGCAGTACTTC. This translates into CASSLQGFYEQYF.

The chain is built from TRBV5-8 and TRBJ1-5, with TRBD1 matching over 9 bases. CDR3 size: 16 residues. In germline, CDR1 is SGHTS, CDR2 YDEGEE. V shed 3 bases, J shed 4 bases, and the junction held 8 bases outside the gene matches. CDR3 region: CASSYGTGRLNQPQHF. The CDR3 coding sequence is TGTGCCAGCAGCTACGGGACAGGGAGGTTAAATCAGCCCCAGCATTTT.

The chain has TRBV7-2 and TRBJ1-6; D possibly corresponds to TRBD1 (5 bases). Germline values: CDR1 SGHTA, CDR2 FQGNSA. The V gene lost 1 base and the J gene lost 5 bases, with 12 bases spanning the gap. This CDR3 spans 16 amino acids. The CDR3 nucleotides read TGTGCCAGCAGCTTAGAAGGGGTGGGGAATAATTCACCCCTCCACTTT. This translates into CASSLEGVGNNSPLHF. Based on the CDR3 plus reference TRBV7-2 and TRBJ1-6, the full variable domain is GAGVSQSPSNKVTEKGKDVELRCDPISGHTALYWYRQSLGQGLEFLIYFQGNSAPDKSGLPSDRFSAERTGGSVSTLTIQRTQQEDSAVYLCASSLEGVGNNSPLHFGNGTRLTVT.

The chain has TRBV19 and TRBJ1-2; 7 nucleotides line up with TRBD1. The ends lost 3 bases at V and 4 bases at J; junction bases unmatched: 5. From germline, CDR1 is LNHDA and CDR2 SQIVND (reference sequence). This CDR3 has 14 amino acids. The CDR3 reads CASSIGQGVYGYTF. In nucleotides, the CDR3 is TGTGCCAGTAGTATTGGCCAGGGGGTCTATGGCTACACCTTC.

V is TRBV25-1 and J is TRBJ1-6; tentatively, D is TRBD1 (5 bases). The CDR3 is made up of 15 amino acids. V was trimmed by 2 bases and J by 7 bases, leaving 12 bases between them. The germline gives CDR1 MGHDK, CDR2 SYGVNS. The CDR3 DNA follows: TGTGCCAGCAGTGAAGCGGCAGGGCGCAATTCACCCCTCCACTTT. This translates into CASSEAAGRNSPLHF.

The J gene is TRBJ2-1, the V gene TRBV28; D not certain. Germline loops: CDR1 MDHEN, CDR2 SYDVKM. The CDR3 has 13 amino acids. V lost 3 bases and J 4 bases, leaving 7 bases between the germline ends. The CDR3 DNA sequence: TGTGCCAGCAGTTTGTTTCCATACAATGAGCAGTTCTTC. This gives the protein CASSLFPYNEQFF.

This clone was detected once. The chain uses TRBV2 and TRBJ1-1; tentatively, D is TRBD1 (5 bases). Per germline, CDR1 SNHLY and CDR2 FYNNEI. V was shortened by 8 bases and J by 3 bases, with 19 bases between the two germline ends. The CDR3 totals 15 residues. The CDR3 protein is CASPKGSERYTEAFF. Written as DNA, the CDR3 is TGTGCCAGCCCCAAGGGGTCCGAGAGGTACACTGAAGCTTTCTTT.

The genes are TRBV6-1 and TRBJ1-5, with TRBD1 matching 7 bases. The J segment lost 4 bases and the V segment lost 6 bases, leaving 3 bases of the junction unmatched. Germline-derived CDR1 and CDR2 are MNHNS and SASEGT. CDR3 length: 13 residues. CDR3 region: CASSDRVNQPQHF. The CDR3 DNA reads as TGTGCCAGCAGCGACAGGGTTAATCAGCCCCAGCATTTT.

This chain joins TRBV4-2 and TRBJ1-1; 9 nucleotides align to TRBD1. The CDR3 extends over 20 amino acids. V lost 3 bases to trimming and J lost 1 base; unmatched junction nucleotides: 18. Germline values: CDR1 LGHNA, CDR2 YNFKEQ. The CDR3 sequence is CASSHPIRDRVVRRNTEAFF. Written as DNA, the CDR3 is TGTGCCAGCAGCCACCCCATCCGGGACAGGGTTGTTCGGAGGAACACTGAAGCTTTCTTT.